These 7 T cell receptor beta chains came from one sample sequenced in a study of blood T cell repertoires in COVID-19. Clones were read by immunoSEQ multiplex PCR, and TCRdb kept only the in-frame ones, dropping some. This sample has a few hundred thousand clones; roughly 90% occur once, and the top ten carry less than 2%. Sequencing input: PBMCs or T cells enriched from blood (not recorded which). These receptor sequences come from a woman in her 40s who had recovered from COVID-19.

The chain recombines TRBV11-3 with TRBJ2-1; 7 bases fit TRBD2. Germline-derived CDR1 and CDR2 are SGHNT and YENEEA. This CDR3 has 14 residues. Losses at the gene ends were 2 bases for V and 4 bases for J; bases not matched to a gene: 2. The CDR3 DNA is TGTGCCAGCAGCTTACGCGGGAGTTACAATGAGCAGTTCTTC. Translation gives CASSLRGSYNEQFF.

A single count supports this clone. The chain recombines TRBV4-3 with TRBJ1-5, with D perhaps matching TRBD1 (5 bases). CDR1 is LGHNA, CDR2 YSLEER, per germline. V was trimmed by 2 bases and J by 5 bases, leaving 13 bases between them. This CDR3 is 15 amino acids long. CDR3 in DNA: TGCGCCAGCAGCCAATCCCCTAGGGGTGATCAGCCCCAGCATTTT. It encodes CASSQSPRGDQPQHF.

This sequence joins TRBV20-1 and TRBJ2-7; D not resolved. This CDR3 comprises 11 residues. Germline CDR1 reads DFQATT; CDR2 reads SNEGSKA (reference sequence). Trimming took 1 base from V and 6 from J, leaving 7 bases between them. CDR3 sequence: CSARVRSEQYF. The CDR3 DNA is TGCAGTGCTAGAGTTAGAAGCGAGCAGTACTTC.

This clone has a single count. The J gene is TRBJ1-1, the V gene TRBV11-2; tentatively, D is TRBD1 (6 bases). Germline V lookup: CDR1 SGHAT, CDR2 FQNNGV. V was cut by 0 bases and J by 1 base, with 12 bases left in between. The CDR3 is 16 amino acids. CDR3 DNA sequence: TGTGCCAGCAGCTTAGACTCCGGGGGGCAGAACACTGAAGCTTTCTTT. The encoded protein is CASSLDSGGQNTEAFF.

On this clone: The sample has other DNA sequences that encode this CDR3 too. J is TRBJ2-7 and V is TRBV9; a possible D gene is TRBD2 (6 bases). The germline V gene has CDR1 SGDLS and CDR2 YYNGEE. V gave up 0 bases and J gave up 2 bases, with 9 bases separating them. The CDR3 runs to 14 residues. The CDR3: CASSVGGGTYEQYF. For the CDR3, the DNA is TGTGCCAGCAGCGTAGGTGGCGGGACCTACGAGCAGTACTTC.

The chain combines TRBV7-9 with TRBJ2-3; no firm D call. Per germline, CDR1 SEHNR and CDR2 FQNEAQ (reference sequence). The CDR3 extends over 14 amino acids. Trimming pared 0 bases from V and 1 base from J, leaving 5 bases between. This chain's CDR3 is CASSLAPGTDTQYF. In DNA, the CDR3 is TGTGCCAGCAGCTTAGCGCCGGGCACAGATACGCAGTATTTT.

The chain links TRBV6-5 to TRBJ2-5; TRBD2 is a possible D gene (8 bases). The V gene lost 1 base and the J gene lost 5 bases, with 14 bases spanning the gap. The germline V gene encodes CDR1 MNHEY and CDR2 SVGAGI. This CDR3 is 15 amino acids long. DNA of the CDR3: TGTGCCAGCAGTTACTTGTTAGCGGGACAGGAGACCCAGTACTTC. It specifies CASSYLLAGQETQYF.